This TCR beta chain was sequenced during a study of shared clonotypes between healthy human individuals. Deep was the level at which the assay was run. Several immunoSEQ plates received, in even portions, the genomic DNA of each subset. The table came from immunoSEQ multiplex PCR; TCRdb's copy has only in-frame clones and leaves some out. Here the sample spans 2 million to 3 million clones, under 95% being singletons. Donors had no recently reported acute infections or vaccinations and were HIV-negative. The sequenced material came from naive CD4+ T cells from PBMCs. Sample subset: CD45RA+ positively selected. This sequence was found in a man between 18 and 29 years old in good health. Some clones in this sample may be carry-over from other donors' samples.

The CDR3 spells CAIRDSADEQYF. CDR3 nucleotides: TGTGCCATCCGGGACAGTGCCGACGAGCAGTACTTC. The rearrangement links TRBV10-3 to TRBJ2-7; 7 nucleotides line up with TRBD1. Per the germline V gene, CDR1 is ENHRY and CDR2 is SYGVKD. The V segment lost 8 bases and the J segment 5 bases; nucleotides outside the gene matches: 6. The CDR3 runs to 12 residues.